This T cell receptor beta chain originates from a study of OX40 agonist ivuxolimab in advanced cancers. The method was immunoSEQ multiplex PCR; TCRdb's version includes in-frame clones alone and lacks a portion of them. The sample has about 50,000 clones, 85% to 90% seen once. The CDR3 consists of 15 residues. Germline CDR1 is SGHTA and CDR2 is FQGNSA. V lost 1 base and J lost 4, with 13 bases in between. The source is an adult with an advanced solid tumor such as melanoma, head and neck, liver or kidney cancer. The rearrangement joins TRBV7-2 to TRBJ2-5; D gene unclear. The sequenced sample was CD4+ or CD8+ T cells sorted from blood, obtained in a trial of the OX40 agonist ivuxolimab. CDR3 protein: CASSLGGRKGETQYF. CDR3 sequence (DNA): TGTGCCAGCAGCTTAGGGGGTCGGAAAGGAGAGACCCAGTACTTC.